This T cell receptor (beta chain) comes out of a study of shared clonotypes between healthy human individuals. As processed by the authors: Filtering was not the same, since immunoSEQ gave junction-only sequences without quality scores. TCRdb's copy holds only in-frame clones and misses some; the assay was immunoSEQ multiplex PCR. D and trimming come from the DNA, and the V and J calls and clone size come from that table. Of about 2.4 million clones listed, 90% to 95% are singletons. The investigators split CD4+ cells into a CD45RA+ naive subset and a CD45RA-negative memory subset. The CDR3 extends over 15 amino acids. Trimming cost V 1 base and J 4 bases; bases outside gene matches: 7. Germline CDR1 and CDR2: SGHNT and YYREEE (reference sequence). Notes on the study in general: Sequencing depth was predicted to influence how clonotypes are shared among donors. The generation probabilities recorded for non-shared clonotypes fell below those of clonotypes shared by all four donors.

Notes on this clone: Its antigen is not identified.

The chain joins TRBV5-4 to TRBJ1-1; 7 bases align to TRBD1. This TCR was sampled from a man between 18 and 35 years old in good health. Some clones in this sample may be carry-over from other donors' samples. The sequenced material came from naive CD4+ T cells from PBMCs. Indicated subset: CD45RA+ positively selected. The CDR3 loop is CASSLRKGAVTEAFF. Here the CDR3 DNA reads TGTGCCAGCAGCTTGCGTAAGGGGGCGGTCACTGAAGCTTTCTTT.